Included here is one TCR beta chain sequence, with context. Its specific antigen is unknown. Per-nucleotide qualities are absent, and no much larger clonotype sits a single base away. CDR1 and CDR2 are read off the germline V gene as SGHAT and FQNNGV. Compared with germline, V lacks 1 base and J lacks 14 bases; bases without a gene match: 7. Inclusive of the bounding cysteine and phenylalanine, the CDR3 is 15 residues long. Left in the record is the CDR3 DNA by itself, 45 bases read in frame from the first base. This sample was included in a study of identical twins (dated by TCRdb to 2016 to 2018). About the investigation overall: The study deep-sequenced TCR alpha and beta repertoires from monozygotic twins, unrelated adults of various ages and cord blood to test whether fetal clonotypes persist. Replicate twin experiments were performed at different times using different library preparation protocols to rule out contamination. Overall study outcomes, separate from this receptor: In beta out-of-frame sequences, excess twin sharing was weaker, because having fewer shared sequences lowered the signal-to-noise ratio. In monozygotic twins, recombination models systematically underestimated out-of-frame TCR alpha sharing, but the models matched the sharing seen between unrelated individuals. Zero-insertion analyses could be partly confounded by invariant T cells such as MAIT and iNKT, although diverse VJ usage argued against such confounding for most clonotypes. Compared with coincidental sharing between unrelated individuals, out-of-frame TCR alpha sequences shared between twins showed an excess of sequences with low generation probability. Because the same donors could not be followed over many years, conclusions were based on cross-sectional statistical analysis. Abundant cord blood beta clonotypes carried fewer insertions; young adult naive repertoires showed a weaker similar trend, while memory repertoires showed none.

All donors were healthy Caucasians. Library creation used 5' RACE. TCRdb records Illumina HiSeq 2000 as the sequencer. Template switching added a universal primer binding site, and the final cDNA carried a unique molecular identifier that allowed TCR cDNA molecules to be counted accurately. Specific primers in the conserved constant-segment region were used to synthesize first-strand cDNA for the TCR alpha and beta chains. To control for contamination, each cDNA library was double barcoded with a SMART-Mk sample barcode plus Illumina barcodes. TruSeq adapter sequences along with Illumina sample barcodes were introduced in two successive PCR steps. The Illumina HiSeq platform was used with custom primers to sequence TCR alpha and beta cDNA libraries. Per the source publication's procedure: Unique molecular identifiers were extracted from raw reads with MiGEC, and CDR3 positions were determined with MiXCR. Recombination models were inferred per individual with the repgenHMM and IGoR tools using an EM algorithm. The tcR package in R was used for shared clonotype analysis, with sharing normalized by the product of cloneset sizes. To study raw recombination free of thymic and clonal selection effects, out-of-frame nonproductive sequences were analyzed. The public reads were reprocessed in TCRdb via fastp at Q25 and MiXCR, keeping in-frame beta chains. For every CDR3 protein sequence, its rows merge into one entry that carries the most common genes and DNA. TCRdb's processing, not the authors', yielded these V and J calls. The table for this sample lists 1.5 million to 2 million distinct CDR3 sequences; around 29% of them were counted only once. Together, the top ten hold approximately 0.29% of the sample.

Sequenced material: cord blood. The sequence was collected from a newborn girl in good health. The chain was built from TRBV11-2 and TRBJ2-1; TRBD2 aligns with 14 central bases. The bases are TGTGCCAGCAGCTTAGGACTAGCGGGAGGGCCGTGGAAGTTCTTC. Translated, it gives CASSLGLAGGPWKFF.